The 27 T cell receptor beta chains listed next were all sequenced from one sample in a study of early T cells in non-severe SARS-CoV-2 infection. TCRdb re-called the 5' RACE reads through MiXCR, storing one row per CDR3 protein. Of tens of thousands of distinct CDR3 sequences listed, approximately 9.5% are singletons. Material: whole blood. These receptors all stem from an adult who was a healthcare worker with PCR-confirmed SARS-CoV-2 infection or an uninfected control (not recorded which).

DNA for the CDR3: TGTGCCAGCAGCCCAAGCGGGGAACCAGGGGTCGGTGAAGCTTTCTTT. This encodes CASSPSGEPGVGEAFF. The rearrangement joins TRBV7-9 to TRBJ1-1, with D possibly TRBD1 on 6 matching bases. The CDR3 consists of 16 residues. V was pared by 5 bases and J by 7 bases, with 23 bases between. Germline assignment: CDR1 SEHNR and CDR2 FQNEAQ (reference sequence).

This clonotype has only a few counts. This rearrangement joins TRBV20-1 to TRBJ1-1; no definite D call. The V and J ends lost 6 bases and 6 bases respectively, with 17 bases between them. Germline V gene lookup returns CDR1 DFQATT and CDR2 SNEGSKA (reference sequence). This CDR3 has 13 residues. In nucleotides, the CDR3 is TGCAGTGCCCGGGCCCACGGGGTCTCTGAAGCTTTCTTT. This sequence encodes CSARAHGVSEAFF.

In its sample, this clonotype was seen many times. This rearrangement joins TRBV19 to TRBJ1-4; perhaps TRBD1 as D (6 bases). In germline, CDR1 is LNHDA, CDR2 SQIVND (reference sequence). The V end lost 6 bases, the J end lost 12 bases, and 17 bases lay between the germline ends. CDR3 length: 13 residues. The CDR3 sequence: CASSQDSQGELFF. The CDR3 DNA reads as TGTGCCAGTAGCCAGGACAGCCAAGGAGAACTGTTTTTT.

This clonotype was observed many times. The chain is built from TRBV20-1 and TRBJ1-1; D remains ambiguous. The V gene lost 3 bases and the J gene lost 0 bases, with 14 bases spanning the gap. The germline V gene has CDR1 DFQATT and CDR2 SNEGSKA (reference sequence). The CDR3 is 15 residues long. CDR3 nucleotide sequence: TGCAGTGCTAGGGCCCGGAGGAGTATGAACACTGAAGCTTTCTTT. Its protein product is CSARARRSMNTEAFF.

This clonotype was detected many times. This chain uses TRBV9 with TRBJ1-3; D is possibly TRBD1 (5 bases). Looked up from germline, CDR1 is SGDLS and CDR2 is YYNGEE. The V end was cut by 4 bases, the J end by 3 bases, with 8 bases between. The CDR3 runs to 13 residues. CDR3 region: CASSLGDGNTIYF. DNA of the CDR3: TGTGCCAGCAGCCTAGGGGATGGAAACACCATATATTTT.

This clonotype has a count of ten or more. A read error may produce the germline difference seen at one junction end. This rearrangement joins TRBV20-1 to TRBJ2-1, with TRBD2 matching 14 bases. CDR3 length: 15 amino acids. Per the germline V gene, CDR1 is DFQATT and CDR2 is SNEGSKA (reference sequence). The CDR3 protein is CSAKKTGTSGGNHYF. CDR3 DNA: TGCAGTGCTAAAAAGACCGGGACTAGCGGGGGCAATCATTACTTC.

V usage is TRBV6-5 and J usage is TRBJ2-7; 12 bases align to TRBD2. Germline V gene lookup returns CDR1 MNHEY and CDR2 SVGAGI. The CDR3 spans 17 residues. V lost 6 bases and J lost 7; bases outside the gene matches: 16. Here the CDR3 DNA reads TGTGCCAGCAGCCCCTCCCTGACTAGCGGGAGACCTTCGGAGCAGTACTTC. Translation gives CASSPSLTSGRPSEQYF.

This clonotype was seen more than once but under ten times. V is TRBV12-3 or TRBV12-4 and J is TRBJ2-2, with unresolved D. Trimming pared 6 bases from V and 7 bases from J, leaving 9 bases between. The CDR3 covers 12 residues. CDR3 DNA sequence: TGTGCCAGCAGGACGTCGGGCGGGGAGCTGTTTTTT. Translated: CASRTSGGELFF.

The rearrangement uses TRBV9 and TRBJ1-2; D remains unclear. CDR1 SGDLS and CDR2 YYNGEE come from the germline V gene. Trimming pared 0 bases from V and 1 base from J, leaving 7 bases between. CDR3 length equals 14 residues. The CDR3 protein is CASSVDTDNYGYTF. Written as DNA, the CDR3 is TGTGCCAGCAGCGTAGACACGGATAACTATGGCTACACCTTC.

This clonotype showed up just a few times. The genes are TRBV5-6 and TRBJ1-4; D is unclear. The CDR3 consists of 15 residues. Germline assignment: CDR1 SGHDT and CDR2 YYEEEE. Trimming cost V 4 bases and J 2 bases, with 12 bases left between them. For the CDR3, the DNA is TGTGCCAGCAGCCCGTTAGGACGGACTAATGAAAAACTGTTTTTT. Amino acid sequence: CASSPLGRTNEKLFF.

This clonotype was seen a handful of times. This chain uses TRBV24-1 with TRBJ2-7; 7 nucleotides line up with TRBD1. The CDR3 runs 15 residues. Looked up from germline, CDR1 is KGHDR and CDR2 is SFDVKD. The junction had 8 bases not matched to a gene; V was cut back by 2 bases and J by 5 bases. The DNA for the CDR3 is TGTGCCACCAGTGATTCCGGACTGACAGGGAACGAGCAGTACTTC. The encoded protein is CATSDSGLTGNEQYF.

This clonotype was detected only a few times. V is TRBV20-1 and J is TRBJ1-5, with D unresolved. This CDR3 is 12 amino acids long. Germline V gives CDR1 DFQATT, CDR2 SNEGSKA (reference sequence). Trimming stripped 7 bases from V and 6 bases from J, with 13 bases between. For the CDR3, the DNA is TGCAGTGTTGCAGGAGCTTTTCAGCCCCAGCATTTT. Its protein product is CSVAGAFQPQHF.

In its sample, this clonotype was seen many times. The chain joins TRBV27 to TRBJ2-2; no reliable D call. This CDR3 has 14 amino acids. With 4 bases removed from V and 7 bases from J, the gap between germline ends came to 13 bases. In germline, CDR1 is MNHEY, CDR2 SMNVEV (reference sequence). The CDR3 loop reads CASSYLSTHGELFF. The CDR3 bases are TGTGCCAGCAGTTACCTATCAACCCACGGGGAGCTGTTTTTT.

This clonotype was observed many times. The chain combines TRBV6-1 with TRBJ2-7; 7 bases are shared with TRBD1. This CDR3 contains 14 residues. J gave up 2 bases and V 5 bases, and 6 bases lay outside the gene matches. Germline V CDR1 and CDR2: MNHNS, SASEGT. The chain's CDR3 is CASSLQGDPYEQYF. CDR3 nucleotides: TGTGCCAGCAGTCTGCAGGGGGACCCCTACGAGCAGTACTTC.

This clonotype showed up just a few times. The chain employs TRBV12-5 and TRBJ1-2; weak D call: TRBD1 (6 bases). CDR1 is LGHNT, CDR2 FRNRAP, per germline. The CDR3 totals 17 residues. The V end lost 0 bases, the J end lost 6 bases, and 20 bases lay between the germline ends. For the CDR3, the DNA is TGTGCTAGTGGTTTGGTAATAGGGGGACACCGAACGGATGGCTACACCTTC. This encodes CASGLVIGGHRTDGYTF.

This chain connects TRBV6-1 to TRBJ1-4, with D uncertain. CDR3 length: 13 amino acids. Germline-derived CDR1 and CDR2 are MNHNS and SASEGT. The V gene lost 3 bases and the J gene lost 9 bases, with 11 bases spanning the gap. The CDR3: CASSEVTPQKLFF. CDR3 coding DNA: TGTGCCAGCAGTGAGGTGACTCCCCAAAAACTGTTTTTT.

This clonotype was picked up many times. V and J are TRBV20-1 and TRBJ1-2; D is uncertain. The CDR3 consists of 13 residues. Germline CDR1 and CDR2: DFQATT and SNEGSKA (reference sequence). Deletions cut 1 base from V and 0 bases from J, with 6 bases between. This CDR3 reads CSARVQPNYGYTF. The CDR3 DNA reads as TGCAGTGCTAGAGTTCAACCTAACTATGGCTACACCTTC.

The chain uses TRBV10-1 and TRBJ2-3; a possible D gene is TRBD1 (5 bases). Trimming removed 5 bases at V and 5 bases at J, with 23 bases between. Germline CDR1 reads WNHNN; CDR2 reads SYGVQD (reference sequence). The CDR3 has 17 residues. In DNA form, the CDR3 reads TGCGCCAGCAGTTTACGGTCCCGGACCTTTACAGGAGATACGCAGTATTTT. This gives the protein CASSLRSRTFTGDTQYF.

This clonotype was observed a few times. The chain employs TRBV10-1 and TRBJ2-3; D perhaps matches TRBD1 (5 bases). This CDR3 comprises 16 residues. Looked up from germline, CDR1 is WNHNN and CDR2 is SYGVQD (reference sequence). V dropped 6 bases and J dropped 0 bases, with 16 bases sitting between them. CDR3 amino acids: CASSSRRASSTDTQYF. The CDR3 nucleotides read TGCGCCAGCAGCTCGCGCAGGGCCTCTAGCACAGATACGCAGTATTTT.

A few counts support this clonotype. The chain has TRBV7-6 and TRBJ2-1, with TRBD2 matching 9 bases. V was pared by 0 bases and J by 7 bases, with 13 bases of the junction left unmatched. The CDR3 covers 18 residues. Per the germline V gene, CDR1 is SGHVS and CDR2 is FNYEAQ. The CDR3 coding sequence is TGTGCCAGCAGCTTAGCGGTTAGCGGGGGCCCCACGTTAAATGAGCAGTTCTTC. As protein: CASSLAVSGGPTLNEQFF.

Many counts were recorded for this clonotype. The gene calls are TRBV29-1 and TRBJ1-2, with 9 bases matching TRBD1. From germline, CDR1 is SQVTM and CDR2 ANQGSEA. This CDR3 is 13 amino acids long. The V gene end was trimmed by 1 base and the J gene end by 4 bases; junction bases not matched to a gene: 1. The CDR3: CSVEGTGAYGYTF. The CDR3 DNA sequence: TGCAGCGTTGAAGGGACAGGGGCCTATGGCTACACCTTC.

The CDR3 nucleotides are TGTGCCAGCAGTCTGGGACAGGGGGCTCATGGCTACACCTTC. Translation: CASSLGQGAHGYTF. The chain recombines TRBV12-3 or TRBV12-4 with TRBJ1-2, with 12 bases lining up with TRBD1. This CDR3 spans 14 amino acids. V dropped 5 bases and J dropped 6; count of bases not matched to a gene: 4.

V gene TRBV7-9 combines with J gene TRBJ1-2; tentative D call: TRBD1 (6 bases). The V and J ends lost 5 bases and 2 bases respectively, with 12 bases between them. This CDR3 spans 14 amino acids. CDR1 is SEHNR and CDR2 is FQNEAQ in the germline V gene (reference sequence). This chain's CDR3 is CASSPGQPNYGYTF. The CDR3, as DNA: TGTGCCAGCAGCCCCGGACAGCCAAACTATGGCTACACCTTC.

This clonotype came up many times. The rearrangement links TRBV7-8 to TRBJ1-1; TRBD1 is a possible D gene (6 bases). This CDR3 contains 16 residues. The V end was cut by 6 bases, the J end by 0 bases, with 17 bases between. From germline, CDR1 is SGHVS and CDR2 FQNEAQ. CDR3 in amino acids: CASREQGGGMNTEAFF. In DNA form, the CDR3 reads TGTGCCAGCAGAGAACAGGGTGGGGGAATGAACACTGAAGCTTTCTTT.

This clonotype was counted ten times or more. A junction end diverges from the germline sequence, so it may reflect a read error. The chain is built from TRBV5-1 and TRBJ2-7, with a weak D call TRBD1 (7 bases). The CDR3 loop spans 13 amino acids. Germline V lookup: CDR1 SGHRS, CDR2 YFSETQ. CDR3 amino acids: CASSLVLEGALDF. The DNA for the CDR3 is TGCGCCAGCAGCTTGGTTTTGGAGGGGGCGTTGGACTTC.

This clonotype was detected many times. J is TRBJ2-1 and V is TRBV19; no definite D call. CDR3 length equals 10 residues. The V end was cut by 8 bases, the J end by 7 bases, with 6 bases between. Per germline, CDR1 LNHDA and CDR2 SQIVND (reference sequence). The DNA of the CDR3 is TGTGCCAGTGGGGTAAATGAGCAGTTCTTC. This gives the protein CASGVNEQFF.

This rearrangement joins TRBV5-6 to TRBJ2-1; a weak D match, TRBD2 (5 bases). Germline CDR1 reads SGHDT; CDR2 reads YYEEEE. The CDR3 is 17 residues long. V lost 4 bases, J lost 0 bases, and 17 bases lay in between. The CDR3 DNA follows: TGTGCCAGCAGCCAGCGGACGGGAAAGAGCTCCTACAATGAGCAGTTCTTC. This gives the protein CASSQRTGKSSYNEQFF.